One T cell receptor (beta chain) is described in this entry. TCRdb's copy holds only in-frame clones and misses some; the assay was immunoSEQ multiplex PCR. Of approximately 1,000,000 clones in the sample, approximately 80% are singletons; the top ten hold 0.7% to 0.95%. This entry comes from a study of shared clonotypes between healthy human individuals. The CDR3 has 16 amino acids. Trimming took 4 bases from V and 0 from J, leaving 11 bases between them. Per the germline V gene, CDR1 is SGHRS and CDR2 is YFSETQ. The TCR sequence derives from a man younger than 35 in good health. Some clones in this sample may be carry-over from other donors' samples. Sample: memory CD4+ T cells from PBMCs. Subset of the sample: CD45RA-negative fraction. The chain recombines TRBV5-1 with TRBJ2-6; a weak D match, TRBD1 (5 bases). The CDR3 protein is CASSHRQLSGANVLTF. The CDR3 DNA reads TGCGCCAGCAGCCATCGACAGCTCTCTGGGGCCAACGTCCTGACTTTC.